Included here is one T cell receptor (beta chain) sequence, with context. The antigen remains unidentified. The TCR alpha and TCR beta cDNA libraries, bearing sample barcodes and UMIs, were generated by 5'RACE using constant-segment primers. Via MiXCR, TCRdb re-called the 5' RACE reads, giving one row per CDR3 protein. Found here are 550,000 to 700,000 distinct CDR3 sequences, 17% of them singletons; the top ten hold roughly 7.7%. This sample is drawn from a study of T-cell memory formation after mild COVID-19. Study in general: Clusters of TCRs were largely donor specific.

Whole-study results and caveats: Contracting CD4+ clones were located mainly in CM and EM, and CD8+ clones in EMRA. Contracting clones from day 15 to 85 had balanced CD4/CD8; later expanders favoured CD4+.

V was pared by 11 bases and J by 3 bases, with 13 bases between. CDR3 length equals 12 residues. The germline V gene encodes CDR1 ENHRY and CDR2 SYGVKD. The TCR sequence derives from an adult woman who had mild COVID-19 (a few samples of this study predate the infection). Cell type and time point are not known. Sequencing was performed on PBMCs or a T cell subset sorted from them (not recorded which). The V and J genes are TRBV10-3 and TRBJ2-5; the D gene is possibly TRBD1 (6 bases). The CDR3, as DNA: TGTGCCTCCACAGGGTCGGAAGAGACCCAGTACTTC. It codes for CASTGSEETQYF.